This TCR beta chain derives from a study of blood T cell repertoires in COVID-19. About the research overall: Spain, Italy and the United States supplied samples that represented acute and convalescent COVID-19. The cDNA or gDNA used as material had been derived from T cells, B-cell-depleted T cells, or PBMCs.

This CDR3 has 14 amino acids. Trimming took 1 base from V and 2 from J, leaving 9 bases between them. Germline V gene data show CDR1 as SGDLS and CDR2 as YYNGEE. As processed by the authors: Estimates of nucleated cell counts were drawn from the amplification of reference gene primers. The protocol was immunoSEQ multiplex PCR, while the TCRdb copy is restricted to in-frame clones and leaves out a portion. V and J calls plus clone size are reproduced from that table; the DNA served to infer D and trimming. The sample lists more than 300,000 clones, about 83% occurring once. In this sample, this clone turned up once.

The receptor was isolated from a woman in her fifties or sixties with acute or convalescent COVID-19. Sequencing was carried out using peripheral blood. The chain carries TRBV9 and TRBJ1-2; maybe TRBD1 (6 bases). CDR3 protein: CASSVSTGNYGYTF. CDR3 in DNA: TGTGCCAGCAGCGTAAGCACAGGGAACTATGGCTACACCTTC.